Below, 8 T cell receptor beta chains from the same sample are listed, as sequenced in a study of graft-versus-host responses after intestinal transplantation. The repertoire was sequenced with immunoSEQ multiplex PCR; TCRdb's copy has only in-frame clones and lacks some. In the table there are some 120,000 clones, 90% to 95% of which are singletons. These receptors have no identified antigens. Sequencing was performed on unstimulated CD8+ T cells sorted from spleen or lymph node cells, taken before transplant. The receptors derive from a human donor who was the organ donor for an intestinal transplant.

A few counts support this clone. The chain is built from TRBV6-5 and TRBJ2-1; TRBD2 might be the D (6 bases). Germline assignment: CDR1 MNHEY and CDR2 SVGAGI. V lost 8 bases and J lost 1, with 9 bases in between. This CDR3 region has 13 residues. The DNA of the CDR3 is TGTGCCAGCGGGCGGGGATCCTACAATGAGCAGTTCTTC. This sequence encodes CASGRGSYNEQFF.

CDR3 protein: CASSLGSGTEAFF. For the CDR3, the DNA is TGTGCCAGCAGCTTAGGCTCCGGGACAGAAGCTTTCTTT. V is TRBV7-9 and J is TRBJ1-1; D may be TRBD1 (6 bases). Germline V gene sequence: CDR1 SEHNR, CDR2 FQNEAQ (reference sequence). Trimming left V 1 base short and J 8 bases short, with 11 bases between. This CDR3 comprises 13 residues.

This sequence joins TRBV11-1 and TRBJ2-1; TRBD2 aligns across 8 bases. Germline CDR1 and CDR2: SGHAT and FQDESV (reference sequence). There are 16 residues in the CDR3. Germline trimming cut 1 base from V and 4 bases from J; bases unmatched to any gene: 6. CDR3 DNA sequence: TGTGCCAGCAGCTTAGAGCTAGCGGGTCCATACAATGAGCAGTTCTTC. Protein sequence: CASSLELAGPYNEQFF.

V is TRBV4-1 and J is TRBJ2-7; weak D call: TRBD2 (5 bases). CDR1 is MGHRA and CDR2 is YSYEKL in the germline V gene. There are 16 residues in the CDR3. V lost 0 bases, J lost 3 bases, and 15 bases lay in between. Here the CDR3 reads CASSQDGEGRDYEQYF. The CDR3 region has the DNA TGCGCCAGCAGCCAAGATGGAGAGGGTCGGGACTACGAGCAGTACTTC.

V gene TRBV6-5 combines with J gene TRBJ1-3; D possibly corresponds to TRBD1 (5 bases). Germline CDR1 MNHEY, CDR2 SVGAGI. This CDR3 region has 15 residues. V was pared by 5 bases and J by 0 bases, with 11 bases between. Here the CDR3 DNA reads TGTGCCAGCAGTCCCGAAGGGGCCTCTGGAAACACCATATATTTT. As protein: CASSPEGASGNTIYF.

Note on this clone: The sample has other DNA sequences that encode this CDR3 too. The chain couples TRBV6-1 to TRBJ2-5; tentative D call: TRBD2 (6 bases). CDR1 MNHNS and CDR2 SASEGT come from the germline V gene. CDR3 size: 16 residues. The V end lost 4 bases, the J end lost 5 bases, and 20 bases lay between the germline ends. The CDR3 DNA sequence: TGTGCCAGCAGTGGAGGTCAGGACCTCGCGGGGGAGACCCAGTACTTC. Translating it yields CASSGGQDLAGETQYF.

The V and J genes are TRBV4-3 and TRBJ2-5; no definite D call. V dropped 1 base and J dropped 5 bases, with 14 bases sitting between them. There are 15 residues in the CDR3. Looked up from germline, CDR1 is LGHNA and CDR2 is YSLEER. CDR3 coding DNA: TGCGCCAGCAGCCAAGGATCTGCGCGAGCGGAGACCCAGTACTTC. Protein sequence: CASSQGSARAETQYF.

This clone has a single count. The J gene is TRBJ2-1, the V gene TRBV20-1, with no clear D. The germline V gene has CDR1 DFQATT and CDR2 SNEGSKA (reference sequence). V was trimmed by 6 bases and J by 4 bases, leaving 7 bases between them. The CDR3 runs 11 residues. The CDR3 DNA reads TGCAGTGCCAAGAATTACAATGAGCAGTTCTTC. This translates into CSAKNYNEQFF.